Below, one T cell receptor beta chain is given with its context. The antigen it binds to is not known. No clone much larger than this one lies a single base away; base qualities are absent. The sample's treatment or condition label is to be understood as: live attenuated yellow fever vaccine strain. Two biological replicates of bulk PBMCs were collected at each blood-draw timepoint. PBMCs were isolated from peripheral blood using a standard Ficoll-Paque protocol. TriZol was used to extract RNA from bulk PBMCs, CD4 and CD8 fractions, and dextramer-positive and dextramer-negative fractions. This record comes from a study of T cells after yellow fever vaccination (dated by TCRdb to between 2017 and 2020). At the level of the whole study: The SMART-Seq v4 Ultra Low Input RNA kit was used to prepare libraries from fractions with low cell numbers. To track T-cell clones before and after primary and booster YFV17D yellow fever vaccination, bulk TCR alpha and beta repertoires were sequenced longitudinally. Two healthy male donors, one aged 18 to 30 and one aged 30 to 40 years, were included in the cohort. Blood was collected at multiple timepoints before and after primary and secondary immunization, and bulk PBMC replicates and cell subsets were isolated.

Synthesis of TCR cDNA relied on 5'RACE template switching, a step that introduced a universal primer site along with unique molecular identifiers. Priming for cDNA synthesis came from both the TCR alpha and TCR beta constant segments. Library amplification involved two PCR steps, and the second step added sample barcodes and sequencing adapters. Sequencing of the libraries was done on either Illumina HiSeq 2500 (2x100 bp) or NovaSeq (2x150 bp). Under the source paper's analysis protocol: Reads were demultiplexed and collapsed into UMI consensus sequences with MIGEC, and V(D)J alignment was performed with MiXCR. Vaccine-responding clonotypes were identified with edgeR using replicate PBMC samples, with FDR below 0.01 and a log2 fold change above 5 up to day 15 being required. CD4 or CD8 identity was assigned to each bulk clonotype according to whether the clonotype was present at higher abundance in the sequenced CD4 repertoire or the sequenced CD8 repertoire. TCRdb passed the public sequencing reads through fastp at Q25 and MiXCR, retaining productive beta sequences. Under each unique CDR3 protein, matching rows form one entry showing the most common genes and DNA. The V and J calls, along with clone size, are taken from TCRdb and not from the paper's own processing. This sample lists a few hundred thousand distinct CDR3 sequences; about 8.7% were detected once. The ten largest clones represent about 20% of the sample.

Including cysteine and phenylalanine, the CDR3 has 15 amino acids. Solely the CDR3 DNA is kept, with 45 bases framed from the first base. Reading the germline V gene gives CDR1 MNHNS and CDR2 SASEGT. The trim is 6 bases for V and 0 bases for J, with a gap of 12 bases between the germline ends. Overall study outcomes, separate from this receptor: Because abundant contaminating clonotypes from the bulk population could be contained in FACS-sorted repertoires, computational filtering was required. After the booster, most of the clones that had expanded following primary vaccination were detected again (around 97% of CD4 and around 87% of CD8), which suggests that memory was broadly maintained. A small share of clonotypes was detected in both CD4 and CD8 compartments, with the overlap likely arising from convergent recombination. Only a couple of donors were included in the study, so the extent to which the findings can be generalized is limited. The secondary T-cell response was weaker than the primary response but faster, peaking on day 5 instead of day 15.

The V and J genes are TRBV6-1 and TRBJ2-4; the D call is tentative, TRBD1 or TRBD2, as each matches 6 bases. The source was PBMCs, collected on the day of the first yellow fever vaccination. The clonotype was recovered from a young man who received the YFV17D yellow fever vaccine. The DNA sequence is as follows: TGTGCCAGCAGAACGGGGGCACTAGCCAAAAACATTCAGTACTTC. It translates as CASRTGALAKNIQYF.